These 3 T cell receptor beta chains share one sample of origin, sequenced in a study of CD8+ T cells in alopecia areata. cDNA reverse transcribed from extracted RNA served as the sequencing template. Clones were sequenced by immunoSEQ multiplex PCR, and TCRdb holds only the in-frame ones, with some missing. The data show about 190,000 clones, with roughly three fifths seen just once and less than 0.8% held by the top ten. As to treatment: oral pan-JAK inhibitor, 5-10 mg twice daily. This sample comprised CD4+ T cells sorted from blood, obtained at week 4, from a patient treated with tofacitinib. The receptors were gathered from a human donor with alopecia areata.

The chain employs TRBV5-1 and TRBJ2-6; the D is unclear. Trimming left V 5 bases short and J 0 bases short, with 9 bases between. Germline values: CDR1 SGHRS, CDR2 YFSETQ. The CDR3 runs 15 residues. The CDR3 loop reads CASSSALSGANVLTF. The CDR3 coding sequence is TGCGCCAGCAGTTCAGCCCTCTCTGGGGCCAACGTCCTGACTTTC. Combining the CDR3 with reference TRBV5-1 and TRBJ2-6 gives the whole variable domain KAGVTQTPRYLIKTRGQQVTLSCSPISGHRSVSWYQQTPGQGLQFLFEYFSETQRNKGNFPGRFSGRQFSNSRSEMNVSTLELGDSALYLCASSSALSGANVLTFGAGSRLTVL.

This clone was counted many times. CDR3 nucleotides: TGTGCCAGCAGTGGGGCGTGGGATCACACAGATACGCAGTATTTT. It codes for CASSGAWDHTDTQYF. The chain joins TRBV28 to TRBJ2-3, with D possibly TRBD1 on 5 matching bases. V was pared by 5 bases and J by 2 bases, with 14 bases between. The CDR3 covers 15 residues. Per germline, CDR1 MDHEN and CDR2 SYDVKM.

The rearrangement uses TRBV27 and TRBJ1-5; D ambiguous. Germline V gene lookup returns CDR1 MNHEY and CDR2 SMNVEV (reference sequence). This CDR3 is 16 amino acids long. The V gene lost 5 bases and the J gene lost 2 bases, with 16 bases spanning the gap. CDR3 DNA: TGTGCCAGCAGTGGGCGGACTCTTCAGGGCAATCAGCCCCAGCATTTT. It translates to CASSGRTLQGNQPQHF.